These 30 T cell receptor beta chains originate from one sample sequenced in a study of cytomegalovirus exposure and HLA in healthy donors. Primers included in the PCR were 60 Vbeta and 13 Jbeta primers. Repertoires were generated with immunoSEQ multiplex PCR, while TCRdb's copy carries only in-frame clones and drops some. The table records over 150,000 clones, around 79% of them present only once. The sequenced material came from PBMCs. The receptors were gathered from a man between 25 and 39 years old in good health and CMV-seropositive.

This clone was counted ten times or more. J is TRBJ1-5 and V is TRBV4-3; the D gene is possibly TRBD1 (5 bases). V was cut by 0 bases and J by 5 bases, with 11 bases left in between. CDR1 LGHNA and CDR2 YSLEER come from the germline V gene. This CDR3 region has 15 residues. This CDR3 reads CASSQDWKTDQPQHF. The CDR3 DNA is TGCGCCAGCAGCCAAGATTGGAAGACAGATCAGCCCCAGCATTTT.

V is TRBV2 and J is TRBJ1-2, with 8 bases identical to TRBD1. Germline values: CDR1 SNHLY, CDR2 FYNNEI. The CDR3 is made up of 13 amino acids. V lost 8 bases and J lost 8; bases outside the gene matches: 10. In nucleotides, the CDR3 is TGTGCCAGCCAACAGGACAGGGCATTAGGCTACACCTTC. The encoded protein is CASQQDRALGYTF.

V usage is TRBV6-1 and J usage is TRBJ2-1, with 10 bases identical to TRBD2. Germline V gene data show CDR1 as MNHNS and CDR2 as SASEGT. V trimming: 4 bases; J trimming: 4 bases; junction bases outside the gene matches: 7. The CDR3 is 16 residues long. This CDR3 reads CASSGWSGRAYNEQFF. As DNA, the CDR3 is TGTGCCAGCAGTGGGTGGAGCGGGAGGGCTTACAATGAGCAGTTCTTC.

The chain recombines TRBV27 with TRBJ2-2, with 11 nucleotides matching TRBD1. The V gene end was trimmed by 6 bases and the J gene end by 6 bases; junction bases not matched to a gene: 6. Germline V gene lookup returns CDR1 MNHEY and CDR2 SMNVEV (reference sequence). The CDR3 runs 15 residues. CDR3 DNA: TGTGCCAGCAGAGAATGGGGACAGGGGGCCGGGGAGCTGTTTTTT. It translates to CASREWGQGAGELFF.

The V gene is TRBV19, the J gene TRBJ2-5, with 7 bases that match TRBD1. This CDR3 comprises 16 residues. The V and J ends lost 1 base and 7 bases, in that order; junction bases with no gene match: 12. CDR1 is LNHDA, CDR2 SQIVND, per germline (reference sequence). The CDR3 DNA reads TGTGCCAGTAGTATAGGAGGGGGCCCACTCCAGGGGACCCAGTACTTC. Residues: CASSIGGGPLQGTQYF.

The CDR3 region is CASSLSKQLNQPQHF. The CDR3 DNA is TGTGCCAGCAGTTTATCGAAACAGCTCAATCAGCCCCAGCATTTT. The J gene is TRBJ1-5, the V gene TRBV27; D gene ambiguous. Germline assignment: CDR1 MNHEY and CDR2 SMNVEV (reference sequence). The CDR3 runs 15 residues. The ends were cut back, 0 bases at V and 3 bases at J, with 9 bases in the middle.

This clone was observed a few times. The CDR3 DNA sequence: TGTGCCAGCAGCACCCGACAGAAAGAGACCCAGTACTTC. It yields the protein CASSTRQKETQYF. The rearrangement joins TRBV7-7 to TRBJ2-5; the D gene is possibly TRBD1 (5 bases). CDR3 length: 13 residues. The germline gives CDR1 SSHAT, CDR2 FNYEAQ (reference sequence). V was trimmed by 5 bases and J by 3 bases, leaving 10 bases between them.

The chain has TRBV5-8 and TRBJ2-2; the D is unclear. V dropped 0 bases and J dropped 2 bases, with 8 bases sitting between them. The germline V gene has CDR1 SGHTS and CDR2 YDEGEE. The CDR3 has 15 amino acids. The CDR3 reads CASSLGQTNTGELFF. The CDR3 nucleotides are TGTGCCAGCAGCTTGGGGCAGACTAACACCGGGGAGCTGTTTTTT.

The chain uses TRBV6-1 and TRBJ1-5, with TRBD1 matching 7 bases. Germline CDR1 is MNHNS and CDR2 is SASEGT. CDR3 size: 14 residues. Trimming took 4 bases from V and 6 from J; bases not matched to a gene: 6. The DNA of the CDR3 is TGTGCCAGCAGTGGACAGGGCGGAGGTCAGCCCCAGCATTTT. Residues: CASSGQGGGQPQHF.

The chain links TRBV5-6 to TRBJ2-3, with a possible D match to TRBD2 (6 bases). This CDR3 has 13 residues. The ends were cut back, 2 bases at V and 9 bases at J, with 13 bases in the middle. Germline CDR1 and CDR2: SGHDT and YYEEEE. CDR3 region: CASSFRDFGTQYF. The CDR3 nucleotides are TGTGCCAGCAGCTTCCGGGACTTCGGGACGCAGTATTTT.

This chain's CDR3 is CASSPMVGDLSTEAFF. In nucleotides, the CDR3 is TGTGCCAGCTCACCGATGGTCGGAGACCTGAGCACTGAAGCTTTCTTT. The chain couples TRBV18 to TRBJ1-1, with unresolved D. The CDR3 totals 16 residues. Germline lookup yields CDR1 KGHSH and CDR2 LQKENI. V was cut by 3 bases and J by 4 bases, with 18 bases left in between.

The CDR3 region is CASSLGLAGGAANVLTF. CDR3 DNA sequence: TGTGCCAGCAGCCTGGGACTAGCGGGGGGAGCGGCCAACGTCCTGACTTTC. The V gene is TRBV4-2, the J gene TRBJ2-6; 15 bases match TRBD2. The junction had 4 bases not matched to a gene; V was cut back by 4 bases and J by 6 bases. The CDR3 covers 17 residues. Germline V CDR1 and CDR2: LGHNA, YNFKEQ.

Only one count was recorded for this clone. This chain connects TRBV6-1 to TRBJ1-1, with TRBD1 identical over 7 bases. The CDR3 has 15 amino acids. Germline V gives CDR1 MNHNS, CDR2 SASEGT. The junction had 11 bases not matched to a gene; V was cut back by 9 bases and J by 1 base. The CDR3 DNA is TGTGCCAGTATTCTTCTAGGGGGCTCGAACACTGAAGCTTTCTTT. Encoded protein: CASILLGGSNTEAFF.

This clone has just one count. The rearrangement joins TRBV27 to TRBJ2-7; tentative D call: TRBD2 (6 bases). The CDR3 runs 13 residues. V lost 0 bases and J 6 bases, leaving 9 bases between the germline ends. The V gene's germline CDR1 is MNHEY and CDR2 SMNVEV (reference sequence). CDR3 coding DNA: TGTGCCAGCAGTTTATCGAGGGGAGGCGAGCAGTACTTC. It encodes CASSLSRGGEQYF.

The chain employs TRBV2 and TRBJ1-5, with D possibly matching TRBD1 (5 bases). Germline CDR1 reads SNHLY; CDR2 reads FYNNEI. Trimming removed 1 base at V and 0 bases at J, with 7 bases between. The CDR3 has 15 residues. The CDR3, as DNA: TGTGCCAGCAGTGAAGGGGGGGGTAGCAATCAGCCCCAGCATTTT. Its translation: CASSEGGGSNQPQHF.

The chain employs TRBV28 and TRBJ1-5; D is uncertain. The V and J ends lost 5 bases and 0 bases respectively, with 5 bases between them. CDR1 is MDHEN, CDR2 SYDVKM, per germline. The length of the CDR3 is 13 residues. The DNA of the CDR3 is TGTGCCAGCAGTATCATTAGCAATCAGCCCCAGCATTTT. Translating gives CASSIISNQPQHF.

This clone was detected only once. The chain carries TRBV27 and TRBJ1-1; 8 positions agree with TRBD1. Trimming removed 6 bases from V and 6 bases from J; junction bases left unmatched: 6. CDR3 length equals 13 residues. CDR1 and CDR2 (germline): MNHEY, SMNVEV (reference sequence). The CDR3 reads CASRLQGVAEAFF. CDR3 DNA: TGTGCCAGCAGATTACAGGGGGTAGCTGAAGCTTTCTTT.

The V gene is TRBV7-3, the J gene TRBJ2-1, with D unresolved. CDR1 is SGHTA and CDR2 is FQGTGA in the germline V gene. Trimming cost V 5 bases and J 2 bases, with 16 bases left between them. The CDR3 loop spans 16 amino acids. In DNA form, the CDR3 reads TGTGCCAGCAGCCCCCGGAGACTCGGCACCTACAATGAGCAGTTCTTC. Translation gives CASSPRRLGTYNEQFF.

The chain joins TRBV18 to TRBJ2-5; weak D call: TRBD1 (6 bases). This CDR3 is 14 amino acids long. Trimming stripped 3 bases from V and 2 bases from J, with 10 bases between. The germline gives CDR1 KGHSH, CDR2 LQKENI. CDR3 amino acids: CASSPRGTQETQYF. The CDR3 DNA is TGTGCCAGCTCACCGAGGGGGACACAAGAGACCCAGTACTTC.

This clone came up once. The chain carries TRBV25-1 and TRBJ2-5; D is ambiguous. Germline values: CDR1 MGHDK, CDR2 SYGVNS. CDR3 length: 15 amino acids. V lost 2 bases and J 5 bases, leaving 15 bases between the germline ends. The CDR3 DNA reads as TGTGCCAGCAGTGAAAAAGCGACTCCTTGGGAGACCCAGTACTTC. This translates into CASSEKATPWETQYF. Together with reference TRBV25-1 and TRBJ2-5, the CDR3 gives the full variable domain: EADIYQTPRYLVIGTGKKITLECSQTMGHDKMYWYQQDPGMELHLIHYSYGVNSTEKGDLSSESTVSRIRTEHFPLTLESARPSHTSQYLCASSEKATPWETQYFGPGTRLLVL.

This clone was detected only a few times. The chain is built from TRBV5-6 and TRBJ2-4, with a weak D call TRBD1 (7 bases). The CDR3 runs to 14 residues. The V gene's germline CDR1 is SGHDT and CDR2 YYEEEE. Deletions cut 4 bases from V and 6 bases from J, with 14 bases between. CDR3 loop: CASSLRRGPNIQYF. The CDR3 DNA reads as TGTGCCAGCAGCCTACGGAGGGGGCCAAACATTCAGTACTTC.

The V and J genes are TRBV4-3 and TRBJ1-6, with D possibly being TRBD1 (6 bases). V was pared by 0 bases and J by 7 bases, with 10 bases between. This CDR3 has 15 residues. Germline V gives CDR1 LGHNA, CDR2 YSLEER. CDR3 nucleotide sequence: TGCGCCAGCAGCCAAGATTGGGGGGGCAATTCACCCCTCCACTTT. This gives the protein CASSQDWGGNSPLHF.

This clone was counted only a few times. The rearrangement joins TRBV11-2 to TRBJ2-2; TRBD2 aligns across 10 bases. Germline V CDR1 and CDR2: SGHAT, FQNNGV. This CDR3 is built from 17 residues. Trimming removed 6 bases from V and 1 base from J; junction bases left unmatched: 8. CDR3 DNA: TGTGCCAGCAGACCCCTAGCGGGGGTCCTGAACACCGGGGAGCTGTTTTTT. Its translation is CASRPLAGVLNTGELFF.

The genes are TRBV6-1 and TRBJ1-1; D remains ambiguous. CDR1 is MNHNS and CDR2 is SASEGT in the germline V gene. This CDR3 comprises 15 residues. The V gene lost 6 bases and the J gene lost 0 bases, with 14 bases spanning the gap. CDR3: CASRGGSGVNTEAFF. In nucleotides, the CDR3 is TGTGCCAGCAGAGGAGGGAGTGGGGTGAACACTGAAGCTTTCTTT.

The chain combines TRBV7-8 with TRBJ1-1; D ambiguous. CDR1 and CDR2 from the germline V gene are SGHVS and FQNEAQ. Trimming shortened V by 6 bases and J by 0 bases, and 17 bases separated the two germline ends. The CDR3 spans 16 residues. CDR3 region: CASSSGEAGLNTEAFF. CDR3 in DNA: TGTGCCAGCAGTTCGGGAGAGGCCGGTTTGAACACTGAAGCTTTCTTT.

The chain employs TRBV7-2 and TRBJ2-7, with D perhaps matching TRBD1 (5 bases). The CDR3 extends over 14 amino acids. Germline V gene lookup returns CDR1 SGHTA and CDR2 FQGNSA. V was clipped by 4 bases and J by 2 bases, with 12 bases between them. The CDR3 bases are TGTGCCAGCAGCTCTCAGGGCAGGGCCTACGAGCAGTACTTC. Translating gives CASSSQGRAYEQYF.

The CDR3 bases are TGTGCCAGCAGTTCCTGGACAGGGCGCCAAATGGCAGATACGCAGTATTTT. It specifies CASSSWTGRQMADTQYF. The chain carries TRBV27 and TRBJ2-3, with 8 nucleotides matching TRBD1. From germline, CDR1 is MNHEY and CDR2 SMNVEV (reference sequence). The CDR3 spans 17 residues. V trimming: 4 bases; J trimming: 4 bases; junction bases outside the gene matches: 13.

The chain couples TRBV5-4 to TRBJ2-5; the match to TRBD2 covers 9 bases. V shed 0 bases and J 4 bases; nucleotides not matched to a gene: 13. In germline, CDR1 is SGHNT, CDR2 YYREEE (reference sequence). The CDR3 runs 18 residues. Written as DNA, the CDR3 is TGTGCCAGCAGCTTGGGACTAGCGGCCGTATCTGTCTCAGAGACCCAGTACTTC. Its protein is CASSLGLAAVSVSETQYF.

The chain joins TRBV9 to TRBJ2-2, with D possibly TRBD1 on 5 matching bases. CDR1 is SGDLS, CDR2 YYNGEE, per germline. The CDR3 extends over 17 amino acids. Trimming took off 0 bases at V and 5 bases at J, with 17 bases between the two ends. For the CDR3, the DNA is TGTGCCAGCAGCGTAGCTGGGGCCAGTTTAGGAACCGGGGAGCTGTTTTTT. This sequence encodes CASSVAGASLGTGELFF. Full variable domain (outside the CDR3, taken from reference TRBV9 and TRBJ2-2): DSGVTQTPKHLITATGQRVTLRCSPRSGDLSVYWYQQSLDQGLQFLIQYYNGEERAKGNILERFSAQQFPDLHSELNLSSLELGDSALYFCASSVAGASLGTGELFFGEGSRLTVL.

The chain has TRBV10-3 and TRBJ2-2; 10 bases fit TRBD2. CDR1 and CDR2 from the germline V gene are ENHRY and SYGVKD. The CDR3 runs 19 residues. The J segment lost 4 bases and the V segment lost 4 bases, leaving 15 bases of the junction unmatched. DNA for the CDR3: TGTGCCATCAGTGGGCTAGCGGGGGCCCACCCACGGGGCACCGGGGAGCTGTTTTTT. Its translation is CAISGLAGAHPRGTGELFF.